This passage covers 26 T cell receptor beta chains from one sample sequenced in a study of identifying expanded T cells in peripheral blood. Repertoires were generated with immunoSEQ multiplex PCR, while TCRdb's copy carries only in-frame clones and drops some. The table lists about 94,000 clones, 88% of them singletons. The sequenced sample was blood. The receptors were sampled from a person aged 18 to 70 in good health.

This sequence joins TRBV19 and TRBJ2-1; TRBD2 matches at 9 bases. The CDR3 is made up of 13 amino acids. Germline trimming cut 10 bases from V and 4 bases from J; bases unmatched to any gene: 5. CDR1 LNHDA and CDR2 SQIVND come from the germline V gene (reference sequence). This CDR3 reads CATTSGKYNEQFF. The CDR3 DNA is TGTGCCACGACTAGCGGAAAGTACAATGAGCAGTTCTTC.

In DNA, the CDR3 is TGCGCCAGCAGCCAAGATGGTCAGGGGGTACGGGGGGACTTGGCCAAAAACATTCAGTACTTC. Its protein product is CASSQDGQGVRGDLAKNIQYF. The rearrangement links TRBV4-1 to TRBJ2-4; D is tentatively TRBD1 or TRBD2 (7 bases each). V lost 0 bases, J lost 1 base, and 25 bases lay in between. The CDR3 extends over 21 amino acids. The germline V gene encodes CDR1 MGHRA and CDR2 YSYEKL.

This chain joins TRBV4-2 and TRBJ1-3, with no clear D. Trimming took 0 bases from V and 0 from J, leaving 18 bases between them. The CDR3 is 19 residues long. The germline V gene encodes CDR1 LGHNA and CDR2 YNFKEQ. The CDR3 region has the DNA TGTGCCAGCAGCCAAGAAGCCCCCCATGGCCCGAACTCTGGAAACACCATATATTTT. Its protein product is CASSQEAPHGPNSGNTIYF.

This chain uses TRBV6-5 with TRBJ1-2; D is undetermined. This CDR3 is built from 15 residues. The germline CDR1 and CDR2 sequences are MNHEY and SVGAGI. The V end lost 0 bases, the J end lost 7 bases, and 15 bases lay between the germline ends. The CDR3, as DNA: TGTGCCAGCAGTTACTCTGCCGGGGTAATAGGTGGCTACACCTTC. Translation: CASSYSAGVIGGYTF.

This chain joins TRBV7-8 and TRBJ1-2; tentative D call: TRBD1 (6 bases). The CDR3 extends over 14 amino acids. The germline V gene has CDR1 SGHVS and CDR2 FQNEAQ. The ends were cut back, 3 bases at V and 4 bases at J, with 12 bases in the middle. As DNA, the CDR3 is TGTGCCAGCAGCTTGGACAGTAGACGCTATGGCTACACCTTC. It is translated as CASSLDSRRYGYTF.

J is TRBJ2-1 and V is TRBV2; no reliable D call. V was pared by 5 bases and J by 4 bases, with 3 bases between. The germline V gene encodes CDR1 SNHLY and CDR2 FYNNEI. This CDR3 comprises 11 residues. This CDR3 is CASSNYNEQFF. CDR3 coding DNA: TGTGCCAGCAGTAATTACAATGAGCAGTTCTTC.

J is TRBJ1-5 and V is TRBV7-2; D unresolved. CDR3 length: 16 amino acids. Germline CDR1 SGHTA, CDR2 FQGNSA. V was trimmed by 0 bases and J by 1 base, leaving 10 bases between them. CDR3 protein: CASSLAMGLSNQPQHF. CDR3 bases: TGTGCCAGCAGCTTAGCGATGGGGTTGAGCAATCAGCCCCAGCATTTT.

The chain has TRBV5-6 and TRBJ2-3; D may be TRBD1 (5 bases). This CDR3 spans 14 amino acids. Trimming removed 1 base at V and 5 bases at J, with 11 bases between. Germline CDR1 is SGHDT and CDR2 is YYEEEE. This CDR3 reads CASSLPQGGDTQYF. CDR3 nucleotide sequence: TGTGCCAGCAGCTTGCCGCAGGGTGGAGATACGCAGTATTTT.

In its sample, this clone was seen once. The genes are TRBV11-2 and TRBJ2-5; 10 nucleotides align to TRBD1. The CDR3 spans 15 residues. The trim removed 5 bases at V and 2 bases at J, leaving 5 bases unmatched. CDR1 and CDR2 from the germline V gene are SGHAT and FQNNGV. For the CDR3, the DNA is TGTGCCAGCAGCCAGGGACAGGGGCCACAAGAGACCCAGTACTTC. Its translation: CASSQGQGPQETQYF.

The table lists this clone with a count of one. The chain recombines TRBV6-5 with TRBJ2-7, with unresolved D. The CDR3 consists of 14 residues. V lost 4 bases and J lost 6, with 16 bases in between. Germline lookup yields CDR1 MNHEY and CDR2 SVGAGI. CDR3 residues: CASSSEGLDGEQYF. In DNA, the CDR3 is TGTGCCAGCAGTTCTGAAGGGTTAGACGGCGAGCAGTACTTC.

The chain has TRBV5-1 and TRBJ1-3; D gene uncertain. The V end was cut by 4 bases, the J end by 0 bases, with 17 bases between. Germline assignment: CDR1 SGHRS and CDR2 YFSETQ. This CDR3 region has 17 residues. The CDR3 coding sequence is TGCGCCAGCAGCCTCGATCGGGGAGTTGGCTCTGGAAACACCATATATTTT. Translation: CASSLDRGVGSGNTIYF.

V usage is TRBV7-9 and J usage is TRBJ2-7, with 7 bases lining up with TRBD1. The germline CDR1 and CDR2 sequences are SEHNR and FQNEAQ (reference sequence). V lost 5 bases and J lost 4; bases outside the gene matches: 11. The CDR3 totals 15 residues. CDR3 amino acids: CASSNRDRHRYEQYF. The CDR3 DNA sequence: TGTGCCAGCAGCAACCGGGACAGACACCGTTACGAGCAGTACTTC. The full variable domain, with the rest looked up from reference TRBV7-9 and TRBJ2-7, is DTGVSQNPRHKITKRGQNVTFRCDPISEHNRLYWYRQTLGQGPEFLTYFQNEAQLEKSRLLSDRFSAERPKGSFSTLEIQRTEQGDSAMYLCASSNRDRHRYEQYFGPGTRLTVT.

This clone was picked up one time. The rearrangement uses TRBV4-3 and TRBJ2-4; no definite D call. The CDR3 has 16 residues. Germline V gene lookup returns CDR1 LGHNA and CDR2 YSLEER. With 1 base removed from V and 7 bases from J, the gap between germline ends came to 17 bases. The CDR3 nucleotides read TGCGCCAGCAGCCAAGCAGGTCTCCGCGGCCGGAACATTCAGTACTTC. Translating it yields CASSQAGLRGRNIQYF.

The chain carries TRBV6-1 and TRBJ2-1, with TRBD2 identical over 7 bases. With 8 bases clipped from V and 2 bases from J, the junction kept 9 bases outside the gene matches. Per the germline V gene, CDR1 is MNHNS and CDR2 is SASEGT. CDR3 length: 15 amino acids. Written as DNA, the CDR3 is TGTGCCAGCCAACCGGGACTAATTACCTACAATGAGCAGTTCTTC. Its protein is CASQPGLITYNEQFF.

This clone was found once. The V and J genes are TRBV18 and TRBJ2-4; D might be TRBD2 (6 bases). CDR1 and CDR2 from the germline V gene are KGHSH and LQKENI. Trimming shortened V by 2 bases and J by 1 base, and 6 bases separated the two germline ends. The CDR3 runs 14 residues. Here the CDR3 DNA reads TGTGCCAGCTCACCAGGGGGGGCCAAAAACATTCAGTACTTC. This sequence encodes CASSPGGAKNIQYF.

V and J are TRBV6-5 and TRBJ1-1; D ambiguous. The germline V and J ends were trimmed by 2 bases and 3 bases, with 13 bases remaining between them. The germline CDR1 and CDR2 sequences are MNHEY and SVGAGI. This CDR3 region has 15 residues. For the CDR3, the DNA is TGTGCCAGCAGTTACGGGTCTCCTATTTACACTGAAGCTTTCTTT. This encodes CASSYGSPIYTEAFF.

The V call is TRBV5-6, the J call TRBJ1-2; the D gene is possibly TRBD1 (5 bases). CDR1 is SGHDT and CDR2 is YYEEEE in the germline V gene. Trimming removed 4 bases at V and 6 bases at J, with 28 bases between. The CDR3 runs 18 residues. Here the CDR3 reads CASSPGLRTTALSDGYTF. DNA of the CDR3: TGTGCCAGCAGCCCAGGGCTACGGACGACAGCCCTATCGGATGGCTACACCTTC. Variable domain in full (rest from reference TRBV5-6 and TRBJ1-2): DAGVTQSPTHLIKTRGQQVTLRCSPKSGHDTVSWYQQALGQGPQFIFQYYEEEERQRGNFPDRFSGHQFPNYSSELNVNALLLGDSALYLCASSPGLRTTALSDGYTFGSGTRLTVV.

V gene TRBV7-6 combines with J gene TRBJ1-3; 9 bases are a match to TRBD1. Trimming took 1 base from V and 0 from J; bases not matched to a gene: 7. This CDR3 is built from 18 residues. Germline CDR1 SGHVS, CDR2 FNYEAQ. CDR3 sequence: CASSLGGTGYSSGNTIYF. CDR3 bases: TGTGCCAGCAGCTTAGGGGGGACAGGGTACAGCTCTGGAAACACCATATATTTT.

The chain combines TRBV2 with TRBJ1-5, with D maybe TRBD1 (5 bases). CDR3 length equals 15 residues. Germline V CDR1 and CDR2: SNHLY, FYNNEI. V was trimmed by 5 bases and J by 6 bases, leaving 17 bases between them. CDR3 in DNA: TGTGCCAGCAGTCTACCGGGACTGGAGAGTCAGCCCCAGCATTTT. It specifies CASSLPGLESQPQHF.

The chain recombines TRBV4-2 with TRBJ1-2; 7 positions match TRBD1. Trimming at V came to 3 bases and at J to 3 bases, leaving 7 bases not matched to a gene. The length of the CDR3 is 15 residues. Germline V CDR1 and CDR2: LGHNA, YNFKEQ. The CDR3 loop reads CASSHARGQDYGYTF. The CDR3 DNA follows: TGTGCCAGCAGCCACGCCCGTGGACAGGACTATGGCTACACCTTC.

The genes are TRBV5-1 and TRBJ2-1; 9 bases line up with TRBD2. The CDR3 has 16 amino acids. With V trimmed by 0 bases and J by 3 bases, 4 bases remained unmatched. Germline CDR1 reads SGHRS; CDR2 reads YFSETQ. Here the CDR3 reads CASSLGGSGSYNEQFF. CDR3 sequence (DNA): TGCGCCAGCAGCTTGGGCGGTAGCGGGAGCTACAATGAGCAGTTCTTC.

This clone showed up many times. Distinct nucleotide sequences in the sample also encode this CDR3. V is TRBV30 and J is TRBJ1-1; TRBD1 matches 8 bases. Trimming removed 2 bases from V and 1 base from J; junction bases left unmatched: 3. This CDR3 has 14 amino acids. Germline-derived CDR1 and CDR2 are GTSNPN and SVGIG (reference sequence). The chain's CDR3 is CAWSKDRGNTEAFF. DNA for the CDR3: TGTGCCTGGAGTAAAGACAGGGGGAACACTGAAGCTTTCTTT.

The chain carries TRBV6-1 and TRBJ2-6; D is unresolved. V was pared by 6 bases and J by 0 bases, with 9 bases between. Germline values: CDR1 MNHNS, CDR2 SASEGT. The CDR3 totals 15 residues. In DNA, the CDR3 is TGTGCCAGCAGGGCTCAAAGCTCTGGGGCCAACGTCCTGACTTTC. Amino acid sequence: CASRAQSSGANVLTF.

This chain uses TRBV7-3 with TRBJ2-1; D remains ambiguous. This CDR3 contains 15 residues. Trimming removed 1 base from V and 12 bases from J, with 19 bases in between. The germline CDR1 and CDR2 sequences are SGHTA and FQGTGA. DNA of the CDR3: TGTGCCAGCAGCTTAAGGTCAAACTCCCCGGTAGGGCAGTTCTTC. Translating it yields CASSLRSNSPVGQFF.

The CDR3 DNA reads TGTGCCAGCAGTGAAGCCCTGGGGAATGAGCAGTTCTTC. Its protein product is CASSEALGNEQFF. This chain uses TRBV2 with TRBJ2-1; D not resolved. Germline values: CDR1 SNHLY, CDR2 FYNNEI. There are 13 residues in the CDR3. V lost 0 bases to trimming and J lost 7 bases, with 7 bases between them.

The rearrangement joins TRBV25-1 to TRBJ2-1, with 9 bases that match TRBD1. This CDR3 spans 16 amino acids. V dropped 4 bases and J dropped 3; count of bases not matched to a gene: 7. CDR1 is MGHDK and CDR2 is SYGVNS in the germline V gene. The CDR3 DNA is TGTGCCAGCAGTGGCCCCGGGACAGGGAACTACAATGAGCAGTTCTTC. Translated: CASSGPGTGNYNEQFF.